These 19 T cell receptor beta chains were sequenced from one sample in a study of cytomegalovirus exposure and HLA in healthy donors. The PCR was carried out with 60 Vbeta primers and 13 Jbeta primers. This table comes from immunoSEQ multiplex PCR, and its TCRdb copy is limited to in-frame clones, with some not included. The data hold under 140,000 clones, with roughly four fifths observed a single time. Sequencing was carried out using PBMCs. The receptor source for this set is a woman aged 30 to 39 in good health and CMV-seronegative.

The rearrangement uses TRBV29-1 and TRBJ2-1; D perhaps matches TRBD2 (7 bases). The CDR3 is 16 amino acids. CDR1 is SQVTM and CDR2 is ANQGSEA in the germline V gene. V shed 0 bases and J shed 9 bases, with 21 bases lying between them. Written as DNA, the CDR3 is TGCAGCGTTGAAGATCTGAGGGGGAGGGTAACTGGTGAGCAGTTCTTC. This encodes CSVEDLRGRVTGEQFF.

As to this clone: A read error may account for a junction end that differs from germline. The chain carries TRBV11-2 and TRBJ2-7; TRBD1 agrees at 8 bases. This CDR3 spans 14 amino acids. Per the germline V gene, CDR1 is SGHAT and CDR2 is FQNNGV. CDR3 amino acids: CASSLGQGTYKQYF. The CDR3 bases are TGTGCCAGCAGCTTAGGACAGGGGACCTACAAGCAGTACTTC.

The V gene is TRBV5-6, the J gene TRBJ2-3; 7 bases fit TRBD2. The germline gives CDR1 SGHDT, CDR2 YYEEEE. The CDR3 runs to 13 residues. V was clipped by 3 bases and J by 14 bases; unmatched bases: 12. CDR3 nucleotide sequence: TGTGCCAGCAGCTCGGGTAGCGGGTATGCTTCGTATTTT. Encoded protein: CASSSGSGYASYF.

V and J are TRBV7-6 and TRBJ2-3; D not certain. The CDR3 sequence is 14 residues long. CDR1 and CDR2 from the germline V gene are SGHVS and FNYEAQ. The V end lost 5 bases, the J end lost 0 bases, and 9 bases lay between the germline ends. CDR3 sequence: CASSLSASTDTQYF. The CDR3 DNA reads TGTGCCAGCAGCCTAAGTGCTAGCACAGATACGCAGTATTTT.

This clone showed up just a few times. The gene calls are TRBV7-2 and TRBJ2-3; TRBD2 aligns across 14 bases. This CDR3 has 17 residues. CDR1 is SGHTA, CDR2 FQGNSA, per germline. The V segment lost 0 bases and the J segment 4 bases; nucleotides outside the gene matches: 3. CDR3 sequence reads: CASSLAGLAGAADTQYF. CDR3 DNA sequence: TGTGCCAGCAGCTTAGCGGGACTAGCGGGAGCCGCAGATACGCAGTATTTT.

Only one count was recorded for this clone. J is TRBJ1-4 and V is TRBV7-8; D unclear. Trimming removed 1 base from V and 0 bases from J, with 12 bases in between. The CDR3 has 17 amino acids. CDR1 is SGHVS, CDR2 FQNEAQ, per germline. CDR3 in amino acids: CASSLVAGTATNEKLFF. As DNA, the CDR3 is TGTGCCAGCAGCTTAGTTGCAGGAACCGCAACTAATGAAAAACTGTTTTTT.

The J gene is TRBJ1-4, the V gene TRBV30, with 7 bases fitting TRBD1. The CDR3 runs 14 residues. Germline lookup yields CDR1 GTSNPN and CDR2 SVGIG (reference sequence). The V segment lost 1 base and the J segment 5 bases; nucleotides outside the gene matches: 4. The CDR3 DNA reads TGTGCCTGGAGTGCGACAGGGCGGAATGAAAAACTGTTTTTT. It translates to CAWSATGRNEKLFF.

The CDR3 protein is CASSWRTVYNEQFF. In DNA, the CDR3 is TGTGCCAGCAGCTGGAGGACCGTCTACAATGAGCAGTTCTTC. The rearrangement uses TRBV11-2 and TRBJ2-1, with D possibly matching TRBD2 (5 bases). The CDR3 totals 14 residues. Trimming pared 4 bases from V and 3 bases from J, leaving 10 bases between. Germline V gene lookup returns CDR1 SGHAT and CDR2 FQNNGV.

This chain connects TRBV7-9 to TRBJ1-1, with 8 bases aligning to TRBD1. CDR3 length: 13 residues. V trimming: 3 bases; J trimming: 4 bases; junction bases outside the gene matches: 1. Germline CDR1 is SEHNR and CDR2 is FQNEAQ (reference sequence). The DNA for the CDR3 is TGTGCCAGCAGCTTGCAGGGGGCCACTGAAGCTTTCTTT. This translates into CASSLQGATEAFF.

The chain carries TRBV28 and TRBJ2-5, with 8 bases matching TRBD2. Germline V CDR1 and CDR2: MDHEN, SYDVKM. Unmatched junction bases numbered 6, after V lost 4 bases and J lost 2 bases. The CDR3 is 15 amino acids. As DNA, the CDR3 is TGTGCCAGCAGTTCACTAGCGGAGACACAAGAGACCCAGTACTTC. Protein product: CASSSLAETQETQYF.

This chain connects TRBV11-2 to TRBJ1-3; D unclear. The germline V gene has CDR1 SGHAT and CDR2 FQNNGV. The V and J ends lost 0 bases and 2 bases respectively, with 5 bases between them. This CDR3 has 14 amino acids. CDR3 loop: CASSLDFTGNTIYF. Here the CDR3 DNA reads TGTGCCAGCAGCTTAGACTTTACTGGAAACACCATATATTTT.

The rearrangement joins TRBV6-1 to TRBJ1-2, with a tentative D call TRBD1 (6 bases). CDR1 is MNHNS and CDR2 is SASEGT in the germline V gene. The CDR3 sequence is 15 residues long. V was pared by 5 bases and J by 2 bases, with 15 bases between. Here the CDR3 reads CASSTTGTPNYGYTF. The CDR3 bases are TGTGCCAGCAGTACGACCGGGACACCCAACTATGGCTACACCTTC.

This chain links TRBV7-6 with TRBJ2-1, with 12 bases that match TRBD2. In germline, CDR1 is SGHVS, CDR2 FNYEAQ. The length of the CDR3 is 16 residues. J gave up 8 bases and V 6 bases, and 11 bases lay outside the gene matches. The CDR3, as DNA: TGTGCCAGCAGTTGGGGATCTAGCGGGGGGGCCGATGAGCAGTTCTTC. Encoded protein: CASSWGSSGGADEQFF. The variable domain in full, with the rest retrieved from reference TRBV7-6 and TRBJ2-1, is GAGVSQSPRYKVTKRGQDVALRCDPISGHVSLYWYRQALGQGPEFLTYFNYEAQQDKSGLPNDRFSAERPEGSISTLTIQRTEQRDSAMYRCASSWGSSGGADEQFFGPGTRLTVL.

The rearrangement joins TRBV10-3 to TRBJ2-1, with TRBD2 matching over 8 bases. Germline V gene data show CDR1 as ENHRY and CDR2 as SYGVKD. The trim removed 2 bases at V and 4 bases at J, leaving 10 bases unmatched. The CDR3 has 17 residues. CDR3 residues: CAISERLAGGSYNEQFF. The CDR3 nucleotides read TGTGCCATCAGTGAGCGATTGGCGGGAGGTTCATACAATGAGCAGTTCTTC.

The chain couples TRBV28 to TRBJ2-7, with TRBD1 matching 8 bases. Germline loops: CDR1 MDHEN, CDR2 SYDVKM. The J segment lost 6 bases and the V segment lost 7 bases, leaving 17 bases of the junction unmatched. CDR3 length equals 16 residues. In nucleotides, the CDR3 is TGTGCCAGCACCCTAGCAGGGGGCATGAGTGTCATCGAGCAGTACTTC. Translation gives CASTLAGGMSVIEQYF.

The rearrangement joins TRBV5-4 to TRBJ2-1, with D possibly matching TRBD2 (5 bases). Deletions cut 7 bases from V and 6 bases from J, with 14 bases between. Germline V gives CDR1 SGHNT, CDR2 YYREEE (reference sequence). This CDR3 is built from 13 residues. CDR3 protein: CASGPRVSNEQFF. CDR3 coding DNA: TGTGCCAGCGGTCCGCGGGTAAGCAATGAGCAGTTCTTC.

This clone has just a few counts. The V and J genes are TRBV5-4 and TRBJ2-6, with D maybe TRBD2 (6 bases). V was trimmed by 4 bases and J by 0 bases, leaving 14 bases between them. Germline V lookup: CDR1 SGHNT, CDR2 YYREEE (reference sequence). The CDR3 is made up of 17 amino acids. CDR3 in DNA: TGTGCCAGCAGCCCCGGGACTGGGAGCTCTGGGGCCAACGTCCTGACTTTC. Translation: CASSPGTGSSGANVLTF.

This rearrangement joins TRBV2 to TRBJ1-3, with TRBD1 matching 9 bases. The CDR3 is 14 residues long. V shed 8 bases and J 4 bases; nucleotides not matched to a gene: 6. Germline loops: CDR1 SNHLY, CDR2 FYNNEI. The CDR3 nucleotides read TGTGCCAGCCAGGGACAGGGAAGGGGAAACACCATATATTTT. Its translation is CASQGQGRGNTIYF.

The chain employs TRBV6-6 and TRBJ1-5, with D uncertain. Trimming removed 5 bases from V and 5 bases from J, with 13 bases in between. The CDR3 runs 14 residues. Germline CDR1 and CDR2: MNHNY and SVGAGI (reference sequence). The CDR3 sequence: CASSQDGSHQPQHF. CDR3 sequence (DNA): TGTGCCAGCAGTCAAGACGGGTCCCATCAGCCCCAGCATTTT.